The 24 T cell receptor beta chains below all came from one sample that was sequenced in a study of T cell changes during pregnancy in multiple sclerosis. Using immunoSEQ multiplex PCR, the repertoire was profiled, and TCRdb retains in-frame clones only, with some absent. The table records about 73,000 clones, approximately 92% of them present only once. The sequences come from peripheral blood, collected in the third trimester of pregnancy. The receptors stem from a female donor in good health, enrolled as a control in a pregnancy study.

The V and J genes are TRBV5-3 and TRBJ2-1; D possibly corresponds to TRBD2 (6 bases). TRBV5-3 is identified as an open reading frame with a role that is uncertain. The length of the CDR3 is 13 residues. V was trimmed by 8 bases and J by 0 bases, leaving 9 bases between them. Here the CDR3 DNA reads TGTGCCAGGGGACTTTCCTCCTACAATGAGCAGTTCTTC. This gives the protein CARGLSSYNEQFF.

V gene TRBV10-2 combines with J gene TRBJ2-7, with 7 bases aligning to TRBD2. Germline trimming cut 6 bases from V and 4 bases from J; bases unmatched to any gene: 3. CDR3 length: 12 residues. Germline CDR1 and CDR2: WSHSY and SAAADI. The CDR3 DNA sequence: TGCGCCAGCAGGGAGGGAGGGTACGAGCAGTACTTC. Amino acid sequence: CASREGGYEQYF.

CDR3 loop: CASSYPGLAAKNIQYF. The CDR3 nucleotides are TGTGCCAGCAGCTACCCGGGACTAGCGGCCAAAAACATTCAGTACTTC. The chain recombines TRBV5-8 with TRBJ2-4; 10 nucleotides line up with TRBD2. With 3 bases clipped from V and 1 base from J, the junction kept 4 bases outside the gene matches. This CDR3 spans 16 amino acids. Germline assignment: CDR1 SGHTS and CDR2 YDEGEE.

This clone was observed once. The chain links TRBV10-3 to TRBJ2-3; 9 nucleotides match TRBD1. The germline V gene encodes CDR1 ENHRY and CDR2 SYGVKD. The V segment lost 6 bases and the J segment 2 bases; nucleotides outside the gene matches: 6. The CDR3 has 15 residues. The CDR3 loop is CAIRGDRADTDTQYF. CDR3 DNA sequence: TGTGCCATCAGGGGGGACAGGGCGGACACAGATACGCAGTATTTT.

The chain carries TRBV28 and TRBJ1-1, with 8 bases that match TRBD1. J was trimmed by 0 bases and V by 3 bases; bases with no gene match: 9. Germline V gene data show CDR1 as MDHEN and CDR2 as SYDVKM. The CDR3 extends over 17 amino acids. The CDR3 reads CASSFRETGAMNTEAFF. The CDR3 nucleotides are TGTGCCAGCAGTTTTAGGGAGACAGGGGCCATGAACACTGAAGCTTTCTTT.

This chain links TRBV5-5 with TRBJ2-7; tentative D call: TRBD1 (5 bases). CDR1 is SGHKS, CDR2 YYEKEE, per germline (reference sequence). CDR3 size: 12 residues. V was shortened by 3 bases and J by 3 bases, with 7 bases between the two germline ends. The CDR3 is CASSSGFYEQYF. The DNA for the CDR3 is TGTGCCAGCAGCTCAGGGTTCTACGAGCAGTACTTC.

V and J are TRBV15 and TRBJ1-4, with D hard to call. This CDR3 is built from 15 residues. The germline gives CDR1 LNHNV, CDR2 YYDKDF (reference sequence). The V gene lost 2 bases and the J gene lost 3 bases, with 10 bases spanning the gap. The CDR3 loop reads CATSRSGSPNEKLFF. DNA of the CDR3: TGTGCCACCAGCAGATCGGGGTCCCCTAATGAAAAACTGTTTTTT.

The rearrangement joins TRBV4-2 to TRBJ1-5, with D perhaps matching TRBD1 (6 bases). CDR1 is LGHNA and CDR2 is YNFKEQ in the germline V gene. The V gene lost 0 bases and the J gene lost 7 bases, with 13 bases spanning the gap. The CDR3 contains 15 residues. This CDR3 reads CASSQDRGGRQPQHF. The CDR3 DNA follows: TGTGCCAGCAGCCAAGATCGGGGGGGCCGGCAGCCCCAGCATTTT.

The chain is built from TRBV11-3 and TRBJ2-1, with D maybe TRBD2 (6 bases). There are 14 residues in the CDR3. Trimming cost V 1 base and J 7 bases, with 11 bases left between them. Germline V CDR1 and CDR2: SGHNT, YENEEA. The CDR3 protein is CASSLVRAGNEQFF. Here the CDR3 DNA reads TGTGCCAGCAGCTTAGTTAGGGCGGGGAATGAGCAGTTCTTC.

As DNA, the CDR3 is TGTGCCAGCAGTTTTCCCAGCGGGAGCAATGAGCAGTTCTTC. Translation: CASSFPSGSNEQFF. The rearrangement uses TRBV28 and TRBJ2-1; 8 bases align to TRBD2. Germline V gene lookup returns CDR1 MDHEN and CDR2 SYDVKM. The CDR3 runs to 14 residues. The trim removed 3 bases at V and 6 bases at J, leaving 4 bases unmatched. The full variable domain, completed using reference TRBV28 and TRBJ2-1, is DVKVTQSSRYLVKRTGEKVFLECVQDMDHENMFWYRQDPGLGLRLIYFSYDVKMKEKGDIPEGYSVSREKKERFSLILESASTNQTSMYLCASSFPSGSNEQFFGPGTRLTVL.

This rearrangement joins TRBV7-2 to TRBJ1-3; D is possibly TRBD1 (5 bases). The CDR3 is 14 residues long. V dropped 5 bases and J dropped 8 bases, with 16 bases sitting between them. Germline V CDR1 and CDR2: SGHTA, FQGNSA. For the CDR3, the DNA is TGTGCCAGCAGCCCTATGTGGGGGGGAGACACCATATATTTT. It specifies CASSPMWGGDTIYF.

The J gene is TRBJ2-2, the V gene TRBV7-9; no clear D gene. Germline values: CDR1 SEHNR, CDR2 FQNEAQ (reference sequence). V shed 2 bases and J shed 7 bases, with 8 bases lying between them. The CDR3 has 13 amino acids. The CDR3 loop reads CASSLPGFGELFF. The CDR3 DNA is TGTGCCAGCAGCTTACCCGGTTTCGGGGAGCTGTTTTTT.

The chain recombines TRBV5-1 with TRBJ1-2; perhaps TRBD1 as D (6 bases). The length of the CDR3 is 14 residues. Germline V gene sequence: CDR1 SGHRS, CDR2 YFSETQ. The germline V and J ends were trimmed by 2 bases and 8 bases, with 16 bases remaining between them. CDR3 protein: CASSFGGSESGYTF. CDR3 nucleotides: TGCGCCAGCAGCTTTGGGGGCAGCGAGTCCGGCTACACCTTC. Using reference TRBV5-1 and TRBJ1-2 for the parts outside the CDR3, the full variable domain is KAGVTQTPRYLIKTRGQQVTLSCSPISGHRSVSWYQQTPGQGLQFLFEYFSETQRNKGNFPGRFSGRQFSNSRSEMNVSTLELGDSALYLCASSFGGSESGYTFGSGTRLTVV.

The chain is built from TRBV2 and TRBJ2-2; 13 nucleotides align to TRBD2. The germline V gene encodes CDR1 SNHLY and CDR2 FYNNEI. The CDR3 extends over 15 amino acids. J was trimmed by 5 bases and V by 6 bases; bases with no gene match: 3. CDR3 region: CASSLGLAGTGELFF. The CDR3 nucleotides are TGTGCCAGCAGCTTGGGACTAGCGGGAACCGGGGAGCTGTTTTTT.

This sequence joins TRBV9 and TRBJ2-1, with 10 nucleotides matching TRBD2. The CDR3 runs 15 residues. Germline CDR1 reads SGDLS; CDR2 reads YYNGEE. V was clipped by 4 bases and J by 8 bases; unmatched bases: 9. CDR3 region: CASSPLAGEFDEQFF. The DNA for the CDR3 is TGTGCCAGCAGCCCGCTAGCGGGAGAGTTCGATGAGCAGTTCTTC.

This clone appeared once. The rearrangement links TRBV15 to TRBJ1-4; no clear D. Germline lookup yields CDR1 LNHNV and CDR2 YYDKDF (reference sequence). The germline V and J ends were trimmed by 4 bases and 8 bases, with 20 bases remaining between them. This CDR3 is 16 amino acids long. CDR3 residues: CATSTRGGLTSEKLFF. The CDR3 bases are TGTGCCACCAGCACGAGAGGCGGACTAACGAGCGAAAAACTGTTTTTT.

The J gene is TRBJ2-5, the V gene TRBV18; 8 nucleotides align to TRBD2. The V gene end was trimmed by 3 bases and the J gene end by 0 bases; junction bases not matched to a gene: 6. CDR3 length equals 16 residues. Germline V lookup: CDR1 KGHSH, CDR2 LQKENI. The CDR3 region is CASSPGVAGNQETQYF. In DNA, the CDR3 is TGTGCCAGCTCACCCGGGGTAGCGGGAAACCAAGAGACCCAGTACTTC.

The chain joins TRBV6-4 to TRBJ2-7, with TRBD2 identical over 15 bases. With 5 bases clipped from V and 9 bases from J, the junction kept 11 bases outside the gene matches. CDR3 size: 16 residues. Per germline, CDR1 MRHNA and CDR2 SNTAGT. The CDR3, as DNA: TGTGCCAGCAGTCCGAGGACTAGCGGGGGGGGCCCCCGGCAGTACTTC. The encoded protein is CASSPRTSGGGPRQYF.

In DNA, the CDR3 is TGCGCCAGCAGCCAGGGACAGGGACTTTACGAGCAGTACTTC. Its protein product is CASSQGQGLYEQYF. The V call is TRBV5-1, the J call TRBJ2-7; 9 nucleotides match TRBD1. The CDR3 runs 14 residues. Trimming removed 4 bases from V and 4 bases from J; junction bases left unmatched: 6. Germline values: CDR1 SGHRS, CDR2 YFSETQ.

The chain is built from TRBV25-1 and TRBJ2-1, with D unresolved. V was shortened by 0 bases and J by 4 bases, with 10 bases between the two germline ends. The CDR3 consists of 15 residues. Germline CDR1 MGHDK, CDR2 SYGVNS. The CDR3 protein is CASSEYSGPYNEQFF. CDR3 coding DNA: TGTGCCAGCAGTGAATACTCAGGCCCTTACAATGAGCAGTTCTTC.

This chain connects TRBV25-1 to TRBJ2-2, with a possible D match to TRBD2 (6 bases). V gave up 1 base and J gave up 1 base, with 16 bases separating them. This CDR3 region has 18 residues. The germline CDR1 and CDR2 sequences are MGHDK and SYGVNS. The CDR3 spells CASSEFTGRGRNTGELFF. DNA for the CDR3: TGTGCCAGCAGTGAATTTACCGGTCGGGGGAGGAACACCGGGGAGCTGTTTTTT. Full variable domain (rest looked up from reference TRBV25-1 and TRBJ2-2): EADIYQTPRYLVIGTGKKITLECSQTMGHDKMYWYQQDPGMELHLIHYSYGVNSTEKGDLSSESTVSRIRTEHFPLTLESARPSHTSQYLCASSEFTGRGRNTGELFFGEGSRLTVL.

The chain uses TRBV7-2 and TRBJ2-7, with 8 nucleotides matching TRBD2. The CDR3 runs to 16 residues. Germline V CDR1 and CDR2: SGHTA, FQGNSA. The trim removed 5 bases at V and 4 bases at J, leaving 13 bases unmatched. The CDR3 coding sequence is TGTGCCAGCAGCCGGGGGGGGAGCGCAGTAACTTACGAGCAGTACTTC. This gives the protein CASSRGGSAVTYEQYF.

This clone was observed once. The V and J genes are TRBV4-2 and TRBJ2-5; 12 bases match TRBD2. The CDR3 covers 16 residues. Germline V gene data show CDR1 as LGHNA and CDR2 as YNFKEQ. Trimming at V came to 2 bases and at J to 5 bases, leaving 6 bases not matched to a gene. The DNA of the CDR3 is TGTGCCAGCAGCCAAATGGGACTAGCGGGTAGGGAGACCCAGTACTTC. Amino acid sequence: CASSQMGLAGRETQYF.

The chain recombines TRBV27 with TRBJ1-5, with 9 bases lining up with TRBD1. The V gene's germline CDR1 is MNHEY and CDR2 SMNVEV (reference sequence). This CDR3 is built from 19 residues. V dropped 6 bases and J dropped 2; count of bases not matched to a gene: 17. The CDR3 DNA reads as TGTGCCAGCAGGCCTTTGGTGGACAGGGGATATTCCGGCAATCAGCCCCAGCATTTT. It codes for CASRPLVDRGYSGNQPQHF.